A selection of T cell receptor beta chains follows, all from one sample in a study of blood T cell repertoires in COVID-19. This table comes from immunoSEQ multiplex PCR, and its TCRdb copy is limited to in-frame clones, with some not included. The sample records about 240,000 clones, roughly 80% being singletons. Material for sequencing was peripheral blood. All receptors derive from a woman aged 55 to 70 with active or convalescent COVID-19. The CDR3 runs from the conserved cysteine through the conserved F or W. D genes are given only for firm matches. Not every row has a clone size; where given, it reads once, few, many or a size class.

CDR3nt	CDR3aa	j_gene	v_gene	d_gene	len	abundance
TGTGCCAGCAGAGCCGGGACGGGAGGGTTATACGGCTACACCTTC	CASRAGTGGLYGYTF	TRBJ1-2	TRBV2	-	15	-
TGCGCCAGCAGCCAACGACGACAGGGGGCGTACAATGAGCAGTTCTTC	CASSQRRQGAYNEQFF	TRBJ2-1	TRBV4-1	TRBD1	16	-
TGTGCCAGCAGCCCAGGGAACTCTGGAAACACCATATATTTT	CASSPGNSGNTIYF	TRBJ1-3	TRBV7-2	-	14	many
TGTGCCAGCAGTGCACGGGTGGCCCTCTCTGGAAACACCATATATTTT	CASSARVALSGNTIYF	TRBJ1-3	TRBV2	-	16	-
TGTGCCAGCAGCTACAGGGCCGGGCAGCCCCAGCATTTT	CASSYRAGQPQHF	TRBJ1-5	TRBV7-3	-	13	-
TGTGCCAGCAGCTTTAGCGGTCACTCTGGAAACACCATATATTTT	CASSFSGHSGNTIYF	TRBJ1-3	TRBV7-2	-	15	-
TGTGCCAGCAGCTTAGAGGGGGGGCCGACGGAGACCCAGTACTTC	CASSLEGGPTETQYF	TRBJ2-5	TRBV11-2	-	15	-
TGTGCCAGCAGTGCTGGGCTGCCGTCCTATAATTCACCCCTCCACTTT	CASSAGLPSYNSPLHF	TRBJ1-6	TRBV2	-	16	-
TGTGCCAGCAGTTACTCGTACAGGGGACTTCAGGAAAAACTGTTTTTT	CASSYSYRGLQEKLFF	TRBJ1-4	TRBV6-5	TRBD1	16	once
TGCGCCAGCAGCCAAGACCCTGCCGGGACACACTATGGCTACACCTTC	CASSQDPAGTHYGYTF	TRBJ1-2	TRBV4-1	-	16	-
TGTGCTAGTGGTTCGGACAGGGCCTACAATGAGCAGTTCTTC	CASGSDRAYNEQFF	TRBJ2-1	TRBV12-5	TRBD1	14	-
TGTGCCAGCAGCCGACAGACGGGTAGCTCCTACGAGCAGTACTTC	CASSRQTGSSYEQYF	TRBJ2-7	TRBV7-9	-	15	-
TGTGCCAGCAGCCCCGGGACAGAAGTGAACACTGAAGCTTTCTTT	CASSPGTEVNTEAFF	TRBJ1-1	TRBV3-1/TRBV3-2	TRBD1	15	-
TGTGCCAGCAGCAAAGTGAGGGGCGGGGGAGAGACCCAGTACTTC	CASSKVRGGGETQYF	TRBJ2-5	TRBV21-1	-	15	-
TGTGCCAGCAGCCCCCAGCGGGGGTTCCACGAGCAGTACTTC	CASSPQRGFHEQYF	TRBJ2-7	TRBV7-2	TRBD2	14	-
TGCGCCAGCAGCCCCGGACAGGTTCGGGAGACCCAGTACTTC	CASSPGQVRETQYF	TRBJ2-5	TRBV4-1	TRBD1	14	-
TGTGCCAGCAGTGATAACAGCGGGGGGGCCCTCCTGACGCAGTATTTT	CASSDNSGGALLTQYF	TRBJ2-3	TRBV6-1	TRBD2	16	-
TGCAGCGTTTTAACAGGGGGCTATTCCAATGAGCAGTTCTTC	CSVLTGGYSNEQFF	TRBJ2-1	TRBV29-1	TRBD1	14	-
TGTGCCAGTAGTTATGGGACAGGGAGGGATTCACCCCTCCACTTT	CASSYGTGRDSPLHF	TRBJ1-6	TRBV19	TRBD1	15	-
TGTGCCATCAGTGAGCGGACAGTTAGCTCTGGAAACACCATATATTTT	CAISERTVSSGNTIYF	TRBJ1-3	TRBV10-3	-	16	-
TGTGCCGGTGACCCGGGACAGGGGCGCACAGATACGCAGTATTTT	CAGDPGQGRTDTQYF	TRBJ2-3	TRBV2	TRBD1	15	once
TGTGCCAGCAGCCCAAGCCGCCTAGCGGGAGACAATGAGCAGTTCTTC	CASSPSRLAGDNEQFF	TRBJ2-1	TRBV7-2	TRBD2	16	-
TGTGCCAGCAGCTTAGCGGTATTAGAGAATGAAGCTTTCTTT	CASSLAVLENEAFF	TRBJ1-1	TRBV7-9	-	14	-
TGTGCCAGCAGGGACAGGGGATGGGGATATAATTCACCCCTCCACTTT	CASRDRGWGYNSPLHF	TRBJ1-6	TRBV27	TRBD1	16	-
TGTGCCAGCAGCCCGTTCCTCGGCTCCTACAATGAGCAGTTCTTC	CASSPFLGSYNEQFF	TRBJ2-1	TRBV7-6	-	15	-
TGTGCCAGCACTAGCTCAGAGACCCAGTACTTC	CASTSSETQYF	TRBJ2-5	TRBV30	-	11	-
TGTGCCAGTAGTTCCCCGGGACAGGGGGCAGAGGCTTTCTTT	CASSSPGQGAEAFF	TRBJ1-1	TRBV19	TRBD1	14	-